These T cell receptor beta chains were read from a single sample in a study of blood T cells in healthy people across ages. Each CDR3 protein gets one entry after TCRdb re-called the 5' RACE reads with MiXCR. This sample yields around 1,000,000 distinct CDR3 sequences, of which around 25% are seen a single time; approximately 0.75% belongs to the top ten. This sample was shared with a second study, whose subject was T cells of mothers and their children.

Specimen: blood. These receptors all stem from a girl aged 2 to 10 in good health. Each CDR3 is given with its conserved first and last residue. D genes are given only for firm matches. A row's size may be missing; if present it is once, few, many or a size class.

TRBV5-1	TRBD2	.	TRBJ2-5	CASSLGLAVLQETQYF	TGCGCCAGCAGCTTGGGACTAGCGGTCCTTCAAGAGACCCAGTACTTC
TRBV28	.	few	TRBJ2-7	CASSWVQYSSEQYF	TGTGCCAGCAGTTGGGTACAATACAGCTCCGAGCAGTACTTC
TRBV4-3	.	few	TRBJ2-5	CASSPSWTEETQYF	TGCGCCAGCAGCCCATCATGGACAGAAGAGACCCAGTACTTC
TRBV2	.	few	TRBJ2-2	CASTPKGRHNTGELFF	TGTGCCAGCACCCCTAAGGGGAGACACAACACCGGGGAGCTGTTTTTT
TRBV27	.	few	TRBJ2-4	CASSLWGRGAKNIQYF	TGTGCCAGCAGTTTATGGGGGAGGGGGGCCAAAAACATTCAGTACTTC
TRBV20-1	.	.	TRBJ1-6	CSASVMGVRRSPLHF	TGCAGTGCTAGTGTAATGGGGGTCCGGCGGTCACCCCTCCACTTT
TRBV25-1	.	few	TRBJ1-6	CASNESRRSPLHF	TGTGCCAGCAATGAATCCAGGAGGTCACCCCTCCACTTT
TRBV20-1	.	.	TRBJ2-6	CSARSGRSGANVLTF	TGCAGTGCTAGATCGGGCAGATCTGGGGCCAACGTCCTGACTTTC
TRBV18	.	.	TRBJ1-1	CASSPGVGGPEAFF	TGTGCCAGCTCACCGGGTGTGGGTGGGCCTGAAGCTTTCTTT
TRBV12-3/TRBV12-4	.	.	TRBJ2-2	CASSWDGNTGELFF	TGTGCCAGCAGTTGGGACGGAAACACCGGGGAGCTGTTTTTT
TRBV20-1	TRBD2	few	TRBJ2-4	CSARAALATRDIQYF	TGCAGTGCTAGAGCTGCACTAGCGACCCGGGACATTCAGTACTTC
TRBV28	.	.	TRBJ2-3	CASPPQGSNTDTQYF	TGTGCCAGCCCTCCTCAGGGGTCGAACACAGATACGCAGTATTTT
TRBV7-2	TRBD2	.	TRBJ2-5	CASSLGTSGARETQYF	TGTGCCAGCAGCTTAGGGACTAGCGGGGCGAGAGAGACCCAGTACTTC
TRBV5-1	.	.	TRBJ2-5	CASSLGSGVIETQYF	TGCGCCAGCAGCTTGGGATCCGGGGTCATAGAGACCCAGTACTTC
TRBV19	.	few	TRBJ2-5	CASKGNILQETQYF	TGTGCCAGTAAGGGAAACATTCTACAAGAGACCCAGTACTTC
TRBV6-1	.	few	TRBJ1-1	CVVDGGAWDTEAFF	TGTGTCGTTGATGGGGGCGCTTGGGACACTGAAGCTTTCTTT
TRBV28	TRBD2	.	TRBJ2-7	CASSPPLPGTSDYEQYF	TGTGCCAGCAGTCCACCCCTTCCCGGGACTAGTGACTACGAGCAGTACTTC
TRBV28	.	few	TRBJ2-1	CASSLDHEQFF	TGTGCCAGCAGTCTCGATCATGAGCAGTTCTTC
TRBV20-1	.	.	TRBJ1-2	CSAVSGIGYGYTF	TGCAGTGCGGTCTCCGGGATTGGCTATGGCTACACCTTC
TRBV29-1	.	.	TRBJ2-5	CSVEDLKIHGSF	TGCAGCGTTGAAGATCTTAAGATCCATGGGTCCTTC
TRBV28	.	.	TRBJ2-7	CASSFGDNYEQYF	TGTGCCAGCAGTTTTGGGGACAACTACGAGCAGTACTTC
TRBV2	.	.	TRBJ2-6	CASSQVAGEVGANVLTF	TGTGCCAGCAGCCAGGTGGCTGGGGAAGTTGGGGCCAACGTCCTGACTTTC
TRBV28	.	.	TRBJ2-5	CASSLFGQNQETQYF	TGTGCCAGCAGTTTATTCGGGCAGAACCAAGAGACCCAGTACTTC
TRBV7-2	.	few	TRBJ2-3	CASSIASTDTQYF	TGTGCCAGCAGCATAGCTAGCACAGATACGCAGTATTTT
TRBV7-9	.	few	TRBJ2-7	CAVGASVTDEQYF	TGCGCTGTGGGGGCCTCCGTGACTGACGAGCAGTACTTC
TRBV4-1	TRBD1	.	TRBJ2-2	CASSHVDRDTGELFF	TGCGCCAGCAGCCACGTTGACAGGGACACCGGGGAGCTGTTTTTT
TRBV5-1	.	few	TRBJ2-7	CASSIQDGHPYEQYF	TGCGCCAGCAGCATTCAGGACGGCCACCCATACGAGCAGTACTTC
TRBV13	TRBD2	few	TRBJ2-1	CASNERGSSYNEQFF	TGTGCCAGCAACGAGCGGGGGAGCTCCTACAATGAGCAGTTCTTC
TRBV28	.	.	TRBJ2-4	CASSLSKTRDKRTF	TGTGCCAGCAGTTTATCGAAAACCCGGGACAAGCGTACCTTC
TRBV5-8	.	.	TRBJ2-6	CASSLAGTGANVLTF	TGTGCCAGCAGCTTGGCCGGAACTGGGGCCAACGTCCTGACTTTC
TRBV20-1	.	.	TRBJ1-1	CSASTGSNTEAFF	TGCAGTGCTTCGACGGGATCGAACACTGAAGCTTTCTTT